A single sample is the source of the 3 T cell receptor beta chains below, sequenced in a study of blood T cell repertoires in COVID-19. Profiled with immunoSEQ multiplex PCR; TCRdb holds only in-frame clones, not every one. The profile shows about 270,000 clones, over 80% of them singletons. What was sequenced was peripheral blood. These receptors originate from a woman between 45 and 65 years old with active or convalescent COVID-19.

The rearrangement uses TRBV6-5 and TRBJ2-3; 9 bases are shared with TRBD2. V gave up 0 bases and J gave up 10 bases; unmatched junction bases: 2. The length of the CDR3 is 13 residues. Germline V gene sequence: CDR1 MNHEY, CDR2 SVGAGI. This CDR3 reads CASSYSLAGAQYF. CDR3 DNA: TGTGCCAGCAGTTACTCGTTAGCGGGAGCGCAGTATTTT.

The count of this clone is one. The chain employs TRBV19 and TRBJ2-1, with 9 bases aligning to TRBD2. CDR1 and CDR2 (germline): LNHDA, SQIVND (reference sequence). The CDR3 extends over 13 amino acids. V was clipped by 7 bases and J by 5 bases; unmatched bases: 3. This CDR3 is CASTGLANNEQFF. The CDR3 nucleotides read TGTGCCAGTACAGGACTAGCGAACAATGAGCAGTTCTTC.

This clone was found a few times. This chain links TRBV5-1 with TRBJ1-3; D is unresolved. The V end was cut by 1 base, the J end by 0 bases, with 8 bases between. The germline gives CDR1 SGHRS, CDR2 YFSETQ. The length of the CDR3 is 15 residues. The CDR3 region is CASSLYLSSGNTIYF. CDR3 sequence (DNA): TGCGCCAGCAGCTTGTATCTGAGCTCTGGAAACACCATATATTTT.